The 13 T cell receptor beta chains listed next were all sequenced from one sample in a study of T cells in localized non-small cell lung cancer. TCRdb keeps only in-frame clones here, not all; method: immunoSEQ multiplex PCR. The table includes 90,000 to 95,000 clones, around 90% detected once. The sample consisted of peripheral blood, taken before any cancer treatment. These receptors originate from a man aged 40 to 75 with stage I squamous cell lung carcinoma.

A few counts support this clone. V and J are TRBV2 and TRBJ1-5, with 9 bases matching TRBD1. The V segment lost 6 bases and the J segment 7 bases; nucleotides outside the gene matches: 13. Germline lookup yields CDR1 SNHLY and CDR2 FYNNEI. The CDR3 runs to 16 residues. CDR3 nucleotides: TGTGCCAGCAGCGACGACGGGACAGGGAAGGGGCAGCCCCAGCATTTT. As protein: CASSDDGTGKGQPQHF. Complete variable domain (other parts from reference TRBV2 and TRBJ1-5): EPEVTQTPSHQVTQMGQEVILRCVPISNHLYFYWYRQILGQKVEFLVSFYNNEISEKSEIFDDQFSVERPDGSNFTLKIRSTKLEDSAMYFCASSDDGTGKGQPQHFGDGTRLSIL.

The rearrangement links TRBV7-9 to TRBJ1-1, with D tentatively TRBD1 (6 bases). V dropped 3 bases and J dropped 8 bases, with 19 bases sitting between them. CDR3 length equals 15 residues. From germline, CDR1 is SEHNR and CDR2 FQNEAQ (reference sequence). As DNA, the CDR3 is TGTGCCAGCAGCTTTCACCGGGACATCGGTAAGGAAGCTTTCTTT. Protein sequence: CASSFHRDIGKEAFF. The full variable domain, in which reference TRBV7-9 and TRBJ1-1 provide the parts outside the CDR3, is DTGVSQNPRHKITKRGQNVTFRCDPISEHNRLYWYRQTLGQGPEFLTYFQNEAQLEKSRLLSDRFSAERPKGSFSTLEIQRTEQGDSAMYLCASSFHRDIGKEAFFGQGTRLTVV.

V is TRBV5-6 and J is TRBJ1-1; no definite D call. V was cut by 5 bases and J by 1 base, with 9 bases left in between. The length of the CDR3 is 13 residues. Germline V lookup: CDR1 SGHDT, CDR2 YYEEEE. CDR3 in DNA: TGTGCCAGCAGGGAGCGGCCGAACACTGAAGCTTTCTTT. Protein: CASRERPNTEAFF.

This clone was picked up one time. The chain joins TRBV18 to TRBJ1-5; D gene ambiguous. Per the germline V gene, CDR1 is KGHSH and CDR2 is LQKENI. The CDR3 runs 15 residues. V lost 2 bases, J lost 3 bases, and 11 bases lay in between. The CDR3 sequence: CASSPGLETNQPQHF. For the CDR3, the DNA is TGTGCCAGCTCACCAGGGCTGGAGACCAATCAGCCCCAGCATTTT.

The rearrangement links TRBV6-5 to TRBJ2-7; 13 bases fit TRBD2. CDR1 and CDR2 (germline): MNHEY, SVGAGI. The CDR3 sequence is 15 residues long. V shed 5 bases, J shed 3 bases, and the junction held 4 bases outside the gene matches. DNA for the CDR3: TGTGCCAGCAGTCAACTAGCGGGGGGGATCTACGAGCAGTACTTC. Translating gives CASSQLAGGIYEQYF.

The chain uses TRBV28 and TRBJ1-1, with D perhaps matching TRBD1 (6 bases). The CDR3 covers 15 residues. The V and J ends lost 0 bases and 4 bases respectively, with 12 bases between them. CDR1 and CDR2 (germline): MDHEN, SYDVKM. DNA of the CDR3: TGTGCCAGCAGTTTATGGAAAGGGGGGAGCACTGAAGCTTTCTTT. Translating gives CASSLWKGGSTEAFF.

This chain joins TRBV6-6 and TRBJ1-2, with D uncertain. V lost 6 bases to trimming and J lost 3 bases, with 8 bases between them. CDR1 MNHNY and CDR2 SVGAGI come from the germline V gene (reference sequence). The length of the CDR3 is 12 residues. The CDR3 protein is CASSQADYGYTF. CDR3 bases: TGTGCCAGCAGCCAGGCGGACTATGGCTACACCTTC.

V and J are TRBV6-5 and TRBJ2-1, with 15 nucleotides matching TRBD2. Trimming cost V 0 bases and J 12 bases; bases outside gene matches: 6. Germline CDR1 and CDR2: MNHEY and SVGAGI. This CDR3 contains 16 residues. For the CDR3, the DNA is TGTGCCAGCAGTTACTCTAGGACTAGCGGGGGGGCAAGGCAGTTCTTC. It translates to CASSYSRTSGGARQFF.

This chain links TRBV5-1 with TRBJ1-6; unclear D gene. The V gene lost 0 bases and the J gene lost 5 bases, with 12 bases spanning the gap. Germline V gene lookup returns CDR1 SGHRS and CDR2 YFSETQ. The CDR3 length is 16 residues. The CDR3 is CASSLGPRTDNSPLHF. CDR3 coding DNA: TGCGCCAGCAGCTTGGGCCCAAGAACCGATAATTCACCCCTCCACTTT.

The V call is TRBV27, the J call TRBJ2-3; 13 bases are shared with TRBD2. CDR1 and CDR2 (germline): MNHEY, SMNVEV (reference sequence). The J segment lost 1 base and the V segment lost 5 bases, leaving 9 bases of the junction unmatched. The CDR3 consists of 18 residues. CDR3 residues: CASSRWGGLAGGTDTQYF. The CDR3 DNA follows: TGTGCCAGCAGTCGTTGGGGCGGACTAGCGGGGGGCACAGATACGCAGTATTTT.

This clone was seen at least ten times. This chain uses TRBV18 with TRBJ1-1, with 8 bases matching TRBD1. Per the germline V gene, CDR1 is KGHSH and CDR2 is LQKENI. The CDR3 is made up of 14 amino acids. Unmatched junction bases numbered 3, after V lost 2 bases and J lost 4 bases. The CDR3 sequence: CASSPARGPTEAFF. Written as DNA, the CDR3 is TGTGCCAGCTCACCAGCCAGGGGGCCCACTGAAGCTTTCTTT.

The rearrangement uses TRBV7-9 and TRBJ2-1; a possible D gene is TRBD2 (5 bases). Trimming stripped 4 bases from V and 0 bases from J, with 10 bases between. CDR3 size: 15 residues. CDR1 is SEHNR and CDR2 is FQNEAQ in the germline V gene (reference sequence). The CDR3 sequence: CASSSGTSSYNEQFF. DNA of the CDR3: TGTGCCAGCAGCTCCGGCACTAGCTCCTACAATGAGCAGTTCTTC.

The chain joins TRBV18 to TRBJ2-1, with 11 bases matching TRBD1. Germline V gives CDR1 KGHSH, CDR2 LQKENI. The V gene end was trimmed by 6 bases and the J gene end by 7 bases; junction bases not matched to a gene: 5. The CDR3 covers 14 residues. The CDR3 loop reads CASSPGQGANEQFF. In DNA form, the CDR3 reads TGTGCCAGCTCCCCCGGACAGGGGGCTAATGAGCAGTTCTTC.